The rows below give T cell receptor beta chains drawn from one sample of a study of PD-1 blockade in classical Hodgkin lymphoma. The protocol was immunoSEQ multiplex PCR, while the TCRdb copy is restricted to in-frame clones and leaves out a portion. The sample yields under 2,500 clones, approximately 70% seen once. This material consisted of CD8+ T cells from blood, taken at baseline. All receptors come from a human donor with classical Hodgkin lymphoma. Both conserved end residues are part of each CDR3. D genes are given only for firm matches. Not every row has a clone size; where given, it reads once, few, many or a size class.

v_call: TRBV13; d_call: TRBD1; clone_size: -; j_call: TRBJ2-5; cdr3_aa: CASSLEGQGKETQYF; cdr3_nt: TGTGCCAGCAGCTTAGAGGGACAGGGGAAGGAGACCCAGTACTTC
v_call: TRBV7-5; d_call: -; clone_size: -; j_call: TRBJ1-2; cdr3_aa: CASIEGLEGGNGYTF; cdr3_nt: TGTGCCAGCATTGAAGGTCTCGAGGGTGGCAATGGCTACACCTTC
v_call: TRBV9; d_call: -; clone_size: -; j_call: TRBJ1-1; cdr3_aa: CASSVGDTEAFF; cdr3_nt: TGTGCCAGCAGCGTAGGGGACACTGAAGCTTTCTTT
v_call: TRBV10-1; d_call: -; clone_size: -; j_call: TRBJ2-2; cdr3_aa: CASRRAGVAGELFF; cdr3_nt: TGCGCCAGCAGAAGAGCAGGGGTCGCCGGGGAGCTGTTTTTT
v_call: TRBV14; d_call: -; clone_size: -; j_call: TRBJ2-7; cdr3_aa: CASSQRVRQAQYF; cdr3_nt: TGTGCCAGCAGCCAAAGAGTAAGACAGGCACAGTACTTC
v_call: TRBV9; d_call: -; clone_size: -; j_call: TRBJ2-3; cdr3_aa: CASSIHRKGGPFTDTQYF; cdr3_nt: TGTGCCAGCAGCATTCATCGGAAGGGGGGGCCATTCACAGATACGCAGTATTTT
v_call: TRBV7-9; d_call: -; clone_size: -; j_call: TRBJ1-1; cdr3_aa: CASSLYAVLNTEAFF; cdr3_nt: TGTGCCAGCAGCTTATATGCAGTGCTGAACACTGAAGCTTTCTTT
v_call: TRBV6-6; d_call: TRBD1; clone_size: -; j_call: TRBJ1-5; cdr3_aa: CAAGTVLHQPQHF; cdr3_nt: TGTGCCGCGGGGACAGTTTTGCATCAGCCCCAGCATTTT
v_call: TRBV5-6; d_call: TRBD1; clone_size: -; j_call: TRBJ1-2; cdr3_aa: CASSLTTGYGGYTF; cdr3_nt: TGTGCCAGCAGCCTGACGACAGGGTATGGTGGCTACACCTTC
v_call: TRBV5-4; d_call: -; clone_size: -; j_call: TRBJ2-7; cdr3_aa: CASSGQNYLIEQYF; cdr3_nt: TGTGCCAGCAGCGGACAGAATTACTTGATCGAGCAGTACTTC
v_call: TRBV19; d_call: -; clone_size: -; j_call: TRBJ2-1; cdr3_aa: CASSTDSYNEQFF; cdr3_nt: TGTGCCAGTAGTACCGACTCCTACAATGAGCAGTTCTTC
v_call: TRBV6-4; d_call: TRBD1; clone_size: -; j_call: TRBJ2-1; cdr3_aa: CASSDSDGTANEQFF; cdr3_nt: TGTGCCAGCAGTGACTCGGATGGGACAGCTAATGAGCAGTTCTTC
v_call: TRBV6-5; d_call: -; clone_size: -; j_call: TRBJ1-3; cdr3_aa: CASSYLNTIYF; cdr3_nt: TGTGCCAGCAGTTACTTGAACACCATATATTTT
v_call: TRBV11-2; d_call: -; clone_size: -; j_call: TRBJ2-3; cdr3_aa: CASSLAHERDTQYF; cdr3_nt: TGTGCCAGCAGCTTAGCCCACGAGCGAGATACGCAGTATTTT
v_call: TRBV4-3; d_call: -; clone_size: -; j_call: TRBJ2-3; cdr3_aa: CASSQGLEVLGTDTQYF; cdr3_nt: TGCGCCAGCAGCCAGGGCCTTGAGGTGTTGGGCACAGATACGCAGTATTTT
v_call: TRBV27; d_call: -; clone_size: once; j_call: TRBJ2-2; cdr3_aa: CASSLYRTGELFF; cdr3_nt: TGTGCCAGCAGTTTATACCGCACCGGGGAGCTGTTTTTT
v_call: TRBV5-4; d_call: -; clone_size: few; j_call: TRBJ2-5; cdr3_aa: CASSSPGFGETQYF; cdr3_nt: TGTGCCAGCAGCTCACCCGGTTTCGGGGAGACCCAGTACTTC